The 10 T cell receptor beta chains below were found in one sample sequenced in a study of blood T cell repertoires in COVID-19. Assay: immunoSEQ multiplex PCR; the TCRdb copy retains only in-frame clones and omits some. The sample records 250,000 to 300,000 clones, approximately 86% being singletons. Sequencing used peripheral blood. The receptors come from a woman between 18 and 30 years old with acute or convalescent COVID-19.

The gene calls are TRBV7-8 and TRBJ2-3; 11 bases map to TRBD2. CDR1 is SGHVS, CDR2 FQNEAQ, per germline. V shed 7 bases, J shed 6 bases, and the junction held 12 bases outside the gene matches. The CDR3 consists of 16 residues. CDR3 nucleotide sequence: TGTGCCAGCAAGCGGAGGGGGGCTAGCGGGAGGGATACGCAGTATTTT. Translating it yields CASKRRGASGRDTQYF. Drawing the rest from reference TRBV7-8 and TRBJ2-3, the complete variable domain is GAGVSQSPRYKVAKRGQDVALRCDPISGHVSLFWYQQALGQGPEFLTYFQNEAQLDKSGLPSDRFFAERPEGSVSTLKIQRTQQEDSAVYLCASKRRGASGRDTQYFGPGTRLTVL.

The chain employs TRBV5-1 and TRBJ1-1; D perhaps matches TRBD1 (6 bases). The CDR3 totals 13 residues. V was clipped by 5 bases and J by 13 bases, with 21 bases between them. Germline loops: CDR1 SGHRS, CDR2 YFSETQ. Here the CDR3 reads CASRTDSPEVGFF. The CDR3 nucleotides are TGCGCCAGCAGAACGGACAGTCCCGAGGTGGGTTTCTTT.

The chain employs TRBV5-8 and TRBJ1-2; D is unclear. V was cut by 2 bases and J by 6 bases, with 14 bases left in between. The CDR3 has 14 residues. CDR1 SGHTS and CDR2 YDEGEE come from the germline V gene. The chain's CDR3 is CASSFRSGSNGYTF. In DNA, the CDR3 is TGTGCCAGCAGCTTTAGGTCCGGGAGTAATGGCTACACCTTC.

DNA for the CDR3: TGCGCCAGCAGCTTGGATGGAGGCACAGATACGCAGTATTTT. This gives the protein CASSLDGGTDTQYF. V usage is TRBV5-1 and J usage is TRBJ2-3; D not resolved. This CDR3 spans 14 amino acids. V gave up 0 bases and J gave up 1 base, with 6 bases separating them. Germline loops: CDR1 SGHRS, CDR2 YFSETQ.

This CDR3 reads CASSRDSYEQYF. In DNA, the CDR3 is TGTGCCAGTTCCCGGGACTCCTACGAGCAGTACTTC. This sequence joins TRBV19 and TRBJ2-7; D perhaps matches TRBD2 (5 bases). The CDR3 sequence is 12 residues long. V was shortened by 8 bases and J by 0 bases, with 8 bases between the two germline ends. CDR1 LNHDA and CDR2 SQIVND come from the germline V gene (reference sequence).

For the CDR3, the DNA is TGTGCCAGCAGTGAAGCATCCAGGCTGAGGCCCCAGCATTTT. Its protein is CASSEASRLRPQHF. This sequence joins TRBV2 and TRBJ1-5; D call uncertain. The V end was cut by 0 bases, the J end by 9 bases, with 12 bases between. This CDR3 is built from 14 residues. The germline CDR1 and CDR2 sequences are SNHLY and FYNNEI.

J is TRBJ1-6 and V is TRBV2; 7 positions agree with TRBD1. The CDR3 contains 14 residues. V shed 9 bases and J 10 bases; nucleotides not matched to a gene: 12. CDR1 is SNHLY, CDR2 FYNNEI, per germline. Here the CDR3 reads CASCPEGASSPLHF. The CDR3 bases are TGTGCCAGTTGCCCGGAGGGGGCATCATCACCCCTCCACTTT.

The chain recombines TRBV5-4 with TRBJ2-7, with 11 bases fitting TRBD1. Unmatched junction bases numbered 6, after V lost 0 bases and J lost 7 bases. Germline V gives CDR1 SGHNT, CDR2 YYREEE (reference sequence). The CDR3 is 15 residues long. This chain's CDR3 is CASSLAPGQGEEQYF. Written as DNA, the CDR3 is TGTGCCAGCAGCTTGGCCCCGGGACAGGGGGAAGAGCAGTACTTC.

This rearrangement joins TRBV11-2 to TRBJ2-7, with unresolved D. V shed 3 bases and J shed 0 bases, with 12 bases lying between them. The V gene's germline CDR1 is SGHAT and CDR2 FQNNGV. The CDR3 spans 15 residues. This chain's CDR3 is CASSFVPVHSYEQYF. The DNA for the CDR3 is TGTGCCAGCAGCTTCGTGCCAGTTCACTCCTACGAGCAGTACTTC.

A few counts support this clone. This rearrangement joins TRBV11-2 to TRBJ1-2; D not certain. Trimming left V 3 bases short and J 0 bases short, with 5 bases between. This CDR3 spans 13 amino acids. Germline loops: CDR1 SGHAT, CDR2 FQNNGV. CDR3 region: CASSFSTNYGYTF. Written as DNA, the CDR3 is TGTGCCAGCAGCTTTTCTACTAACTATGGCTACACCTTC.